The entry that follows covers one T cell receptor beta chain sequence. Trimming stripped 5 bases from V and 7 bases from J, with 11 bases between. Per the germline V gene, CDR1 is SGHAT and CDR2 is FQNNGV. The CDR3 runs to 13 residues. This entry belongs to a study of blood T cell repertoires in COVID-19. The protocol was immunoSEQ multiplex PCR, while the TCRdb copy is restricted to in-frame clones and leaves out a portion. The sample has over 85,000 clones; 70% to 90% are singletons. V and J are TRBV11-2 and TRBJ1-4; D not certain. Material: peripheral blood. The receptor's source is a man aged 55 to 70 with acute or convalescent COVID-19. The CDR3 sequence is CASSPAVSEKLFF. CDR3 DNA: TGTGCCAGCAGCCCTGCCGTCAGTGAAAAACTGTTTTTT.